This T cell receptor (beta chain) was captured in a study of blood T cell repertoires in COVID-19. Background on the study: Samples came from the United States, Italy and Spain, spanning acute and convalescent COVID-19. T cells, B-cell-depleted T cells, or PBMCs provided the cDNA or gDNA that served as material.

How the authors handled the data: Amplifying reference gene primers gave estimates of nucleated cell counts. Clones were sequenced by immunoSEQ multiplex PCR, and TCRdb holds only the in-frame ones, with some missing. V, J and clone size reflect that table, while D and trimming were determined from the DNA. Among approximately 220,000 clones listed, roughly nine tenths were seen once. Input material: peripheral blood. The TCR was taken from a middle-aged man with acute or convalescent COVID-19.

The CDR3 DNA is TGTGCCAGCAGCTTATTGGGACTAGCGGGAGGGTGGAGCACAGATACGCAGTATTTT. It yields the protein CASSLLGLAGGWSTDTQYF. The rearrangement joins TRBV7-2 to TRBJ2-3, with 16 bases aligning to TRBD2. Germline assignment: CDR1 SGHTA and CDR2 FQGNSA. The CDR3 contains 19 residues. V trimming: 2 bases; J trimming: 0 bases; junction bases outside the gene matches: 5.